The rows below give T cell receptor beta chains drawn from one sample of a study of T-cell memory formation after mild COVID-19. Via MiXCR, TCRdb re-called the 5' RACE reads, giving one row per CDR3 protein. This table has about 560,000 distinct CDR3 sequences, roughly 20% appearing once. Specimen: PBMCs or a T cell subset sorted from them (not recorded which). These receptors originate from an adult woman who had mild COVID-19 (a few samples of this study predate the infection). Cell type and time point are not known. CDR3s include the opening cysteine and the closing phenylalanine or tryptophan. A D gene is named only where the DNA matches it firmly. Rows give clone size only sometimes, using once, few, many, or a class for an expanded clone.

d_call: TRBD1
j_call: TRBJ1-2
clone_size: few
v_call: TRBV27
cdr3_aa: CASSGQAYGYTF
cdr3_nt: TGTGCCAGCAGTGGACAGGCTTATGGCTACACCTTC

d_call: NA
j_call: TRBJ1-5
clone_size: NA
v_call: TRBV7-8
cdr3_aa: CASSLGALTNQPQHF
cdr3_nt: TGTGCCAGCAGCTTAGGGGCTCTCACCAATCAGCCCCAGCATTTT

d_call: NA
j_call: TRBJ1-1
clone_size: NA
v_call: TRBV20-1
cdr3_aa: CSASEITLNTEAFF
cdr3_nt: TGCAGTGCTAGCGAGATCACCCTGAACACTGAAGCTTTCTTT

d_call: NA
j_call: TRBJ2-5
clone_size: NA
v_call: TRBV18
cdr3_aa: CASSPYEGRETQYF
cdr3_nt: TGTGCCAGCTCACCCTACGAGGGTCGAGAGACCCAGTACTTC

d_call: NA
j_call: TRBJ1-1
clone_size: NA
v_call: TRBV7-8
cdr3_aa: CASSLDRSTEAFF
cdr3_nt: TGTGCCAGCAGCTTAGATAGGAGCACTGAAGCTTTCTTT

d_call: NA
j_call: TRBJ1-1
clone_size: NA
v_call: TRBV19
cdr3_aa: CASLRGHPMNTEAFF
cdr3_nt: TGTGCCAGTCTAAGGGGCCACCCCATGAACACTGAAGCTTTCTTT

d_call: TRBD1
j_call: TRBJ2-1
clone_size: NA
v_call: TRBV11-2
cdr3_aa: CASSSGPGGPYNEQFF
cdr3_nt: TGTGCCAGCAGCTCCGGACCAGGGGGCCCCTACAATGAGCAGTTCTTC

d_call: NA
j_call: TRBJ2-7
clone_size: few
v_call: TRBV6-5
cdr3_aa: CASSYSIGDTSYEQYF
cdr3_nt: TGTGCCAGCAGTTACTCGATTGGGGACACCTCCTACGAGCAGTACTTC

d_call: NA
j_call: TRBJ2-1
clone_size: NA
v_call: TRBV20-1
cdr3_aa: CSARLSYNEQFF
cdr3_nt: TGCAGTGCGAGACTCTCCTACAATGAGCAGTTCTTC

d_call: TRBD1
j_call: TRBJ1-5
clone_size: few
v_call: TRBV5-1
cdr3_aa: CASSFRGEQPQHF
cdr3_nt: TGCGCCAGCAGCTTCAGGGGGGAGCAGCCCCAGCATTTT

d_call: TRBD2
j_call: TRBJ2-3
clone_size: NA
v_call: TRBV7-3
cdr3_aa: CASSLRGLAGDPPSTDTQYF
cdr3_nt: TGTGCCAGCAGCTTAAGGGGGCTAGCGGGGGACCCGCCTAGCACAGATACGCAGTATTTT

d_call: NA
j_call: TRBJ1-1
clone_size: NA
v_call: TRBV5-1
cdr3_aa: CASSLENRAEAFF
cdr3_nt: TGCGCCAGCAGCTTGGAAAACAGGGCTGAAGCTTTCTTT

d_call: TRBD1
j_call: TRBJ1-3
clone_size: NA
v_call: TRBV5-6
cdr3_aa: CASRPGTEGNTIYF
cdr3_nt: TGTGCCAGCAGACCTGGGACAGAAGGAAACACCATATATTTT

d_call: TRBD1
j_call: TRBJ2-3
clone_size: NA
v_call: TRBV7-9
cdr3_aa: CASSFPGGRADTQYF
cdr3_nt: TGTGCCAGCAGCTTCCCAGGGGGCAGGGCAGATACGCAGTATTTT

d_call: TRBD1
j_call: TRBJ2-3
clone_size: NA
v_call: TRBV2
cdr3_aa: CASKGQGLSFSQYF
cdr3_nt: TGTGCCAGCAAAGGACAGGGACTCTCTTTTTCGCAGTATTTT

d_call: NA
j_call: TRBJ2-7
clone_size: few
v_call: TRBV3-1
cdr3_aa: CASSPSGQGTFYEQYF
cdr3_nt: TGTGCCAGCAGCCCTTCGGGACAAGGAACCTTCTACGAGCAGTACTTC

d_call: TRBD1
j_call: TRBJ2-7
clone_size: NA
v_call: TRBV27
cdr3_aa: CASRPATGGYRSYEQYF
cdr3_nt: TGTGCCAGCAGGCCGGCAACAGGGGGGTACCGCTCCTACGAGCAGTACTTC

d_call: NA
j_call: TRBJ2-1
clone_size: few
v_call: TRBV5-1
cdr3_aa: CASSLGTGPNEQFF
cdr3_nt: TGCGCCAGCAGCTTGGGAACAGGGCCGAATGAGCAGTTCTTC

d_call: NA
j_call: TRBJ1-2
clone_size: NA
v_call: TRBV6-5
cdr3_aa: CASSRGIGLANYGYTF
cdr3_nt: TGTGCCAGCAGTCGGGGTATAGGGCTAGCTAACTATGGCTACACCTTC

d_call: NA
j_call: TRBJ1-5
clone_size: few
v_call: TRBV4-1
cdr3_aa: CASSQEGSGQPQHF
cdr3_nt: TGCGCCAGCAGCCAAGAAGGAAGTGGTCAGCCCCAGCATTTT

d_call: TRBD2
j_call: TRBJ2-1
clone_size: NA
v_call: TRBV9
cdr3_aa: CASSVRGTSVLSSYNEQFF
cdr3_nt: TGTGCCAGCAGCGTCCGGGGGACTAGCGTCCTCAGCTCCTACAATGAGCAGTTCTTC

d_call: NA
j_call: TRBJ2-6
clone_size: NA
v_call: TRBV7-9
cdr3_aa: CASSLALGAGANVLTF
cdr3_nt: TGTGCCAGCAGCTTAGCTCTGGGTGCTGGGGCCAACGTCCTGACTTTC

d_call: TRBD1
j_call: TRBJ1-5
clone_size: many
v_call: TRBV12-3/TRBV12-4
cdr3_aa: CASSLTGGLGPQHF
cdr3_nt: TGTGCCAGCAGTTTGACAGGGGGCTTAGGACCCCAGCATTTT

d_call: NA
j_call: TRBJ2-7
clone_size: NA
v_call: TRBV12-3/TRBV12-4
cdr3_aa: CASSTDTYEQYF
cdr3_nt: TGTGCCAGCAGCACCGACACCTACGAGCAGTACTTC

d_call: NA
j_call: TRBJ1-6
clone_size: NA
v_call: TRBV6-2/TRBV6-3
cdr3_aa: CASRTGRREYEVSSPLHF
cdr3_nt: TGTGCCAGCAGAACGGGCAGGCGGGAGTACGAAGTTAGTTCACCCCTCCACTTT

d_call: TRBD1
j_call: TRBJ1-1
clone_size: NA
v_call: TRBV7-6
cdr3_aa: CASSWQGGSEAFF
cdr3_nt: TGTGCCAGCAGCTGGCAGGGGGGGAGTGAAGCTTTCTTT

d_call: TRBD2
j_call: TRBJ2-7
clone_size: NA
v_call: TRBV24-1
cdr3_aa: CATSEREETYEQYF
cdr3_nt: TGTGCCACCAGTGAGCGGGAGGAGACCTACGAGCAGTACTTC

d_call: NA
j_call: TRBJ1-1
clone_size: NA
v_call: TRBV5-1
cdr3_aa: CASSLGVVTEAFF
cdr3_nt: TGCGCCAGCAGCTTGGGGGTGGTCACTGAAGCTTTCTTT

d_call: NA
j_call: TRBJ1-1
clone_size: NA
v_call: TRBV5-8
cdr3_aa: CASSLGGLETEAFF
cdr3_nt: TGTGCCAGCAGCCTGGGAGGGCTTGAGACTGAAGCTTTCTTT

d_call: TRBD2
j_call: TRBJ2-3
clone_size: NA
v_call: TRBV6-5
cdr3_aa: CATVKGVAGDTDTQYF
cdr3_nt: TGTGCCACCGTGAAGGGGGTAGCGGGGGACACAGATACGCAGTATTTT

d_call: NA
j_call: TRBJ2-7
clone_size: few
v_call: TRBV12-3/TRBV12-4
cdr3_aa: CASSLFLGPGQAYEQYF
cdr3_nt: TGTGCCAGCAGTTTGTTTCTCGGGCCAGGGCAGGCCTACGAGCAGTACTTC

d_call: TRBD1
j_call: TRBJ2-3
clone_size: few
v_call: TRBV10-3
cdr3_aa: CAISGGQGSTDTQYF
cdr3_nt: TGTGCCATCAGTGGTGGACAGGGGAGCACAGATACGCAGTATTTT

d_call: NA
j_call: TRBJ1-5
clone_size: NA
v_call: TRBV20-1
cdr3_aa: CSARGTDGNQPQHF
cdr3_nt: TGCAGTGCTAGAGGAACGGATGGCAATCAGCCCCAGCATTTT

d_call: NA
j_call: TRBJ2-1
clone_size: few
v_call: TRBV9
cdr3_aa: CASSPDLRGWDEQFF
cdr3_nt: TGTGCCAGCAGCCCCGACTTGCGAGGGTGGGATGAGCAGTTCTTC

d_call: TRBD1
j_call: TRBJ1-2
clone_size: NA
v_call: TRBV11-2
cdr3_aa: CASSLRSGQGGGYTF
cdr3_nt: TGTGCCAGCAGCTTAAGGTCGGGACAGGGAGGCGGCTACACCTTC

d_call: NA
j_call: TRBJ2-7
clone_size: few
v_call: TRBV4-3
cdr3_aa: CASSRQRGDEQYF
cdr3_nt: TGCGCCAGCAGCCGGCAGAGGGGTGACGAGCAGTACTTC

d_call: TRBD2
j_call: TRBJ2-1
clone_size: NA
v_call: TRBV7-9
cdr3_aa: CASSSHKASGGREQFF
cdr3_nt: TGTGCCAGCAGCTCCCACAAGGCTAGCGGGGGTCGAGAGCAGTTCTTC

d_call: NA
j_call: TRBJ1-1
clone_size: few
v_call: TRBV29-1
cdr3_aa: CSVEQPEYPNTEAFF
cdr3_nt: TGCAGCGTTGAACAGCCGGAATACCCGAACACTGAAGCTTTCTTT

d_call: NA
j_call: TRBJ2-5
clone_size: NA
v_call: TRBV28
cdr3_aa: CASSLSTEETQYF
cdr3_nt: TGTGCCAGCAGTTTATCGACAGAAGAGACCCAGTACTTC

d_call: NA
j_call: TRBJ2-3
clone_size: few
v_call: TRBV29-1
cdr3_aa: CSGEYYTDTQYF
cdr3_nt: TGCAGCGGAGAGTATTACACAGATACGCAGTATTTT

d_call: NA
j_call: TRBJ2-1
clone_size: NA
v_call: TRBV11-3
cdr3_aa: CASSFEGQNNEQFF
cdr3_nt: TGTGCCAGCAGCTTTGAGGGTCAGAACAATGAGCAGTTCTTC

d_call: NA
j_call: TRBJ1-1
clone_size: NA
v_call: TRBV6-8
cdr3_aa: CASSYARARLRGNTEAFF
cdr3_nt: TGTGCCAGCAGTTATGCCCGGGCGAGACTAAGGGGAAACACTGAAGCTTTCTTT

d_call: NA
j_call: TRBJ1-2
clone_size: few
v_call: TRBV5-1
cdr3_aa: CASSLVGGVDYGYTF
cdr3_nt: TGCGCCAGCAGCTTGGTAGGAGGAGTAGACTATGGCTACACCTTC

d_call: NA
j_call: TRBJ2-2
clone_size: few
v_call: TRBV4-2
cdr3_aa: CASSQDHGSTGELFF
cdr3_nt: TGTGCCAGCAGCCAAGATCACGGGAGCACCGGGGAGCTGTTTTTT

d_call: TRBD2
j_call: TRBJ2-1
clone_size: NA
v_call: TRBV14
cdr3_aa: CASATGTSGRNEQFF
cdr3_nt: TGTGCCAGCGCCACCGGGACTAGCGGGAGAAATGAGCAGTTCTTC

d_call: NA
j_call: TRBJ1-4
clone_size: NA
v_call: TRBV12-3/TRBV12-4
cdr3_aa: CASSSLATNEKLFF
cdr3_nt: TGTGCCAGCAGTTCCTTGGCAACTAATGAAAAACTGTTTTTT

d_call: NA
j_call: TRBJ2-5
clone_size: NA
v_call: TRBV7-9
cdr3_aa: CASSPPIDNQETQYF
cdr3_nt: TGTGCCAGCAGCCCCCCCATTGACAACCAAGAGACCCAGTACTTC

d_call: TRBD2
j_call: TRBJ2-1
clone_size: NA
v_call: TRBV15
cdr3_aa: CATSRLAGRSNEQFF
cdr3_nt: TGTGCCACCAGCAGACTAGCGGGAAGAAGCAATGAGCAGTTCTTC

d_call: TRBD2
j_call: TRBJ2-3
clone_size: NA
v_call: TRBV7-8
cdr3_aa: CASSSRAGGPSDTQYF
cdr3_nt: TGTGCCAGCAGCTCGAGAGCGGGAGGGCCCTCGGATACGCAGTATTTT

d_call: TRBD1
j_call: TRBJ2-3
clone_size: NA
v_call: TRBV18
cdr3_aa: CASSPRTGMTDTQYF
cdr3_nt: TGTGCCAGCTCACCAAGGACAGGGATGACAGATACGCAGTATTTT

d_call: TRBD1
j_call: TRBJ1-1
clone_size: few
v_call: TRBV10-3
cdr3_aa: CAISGATGGNTEAFF
cdr3_nt: TGTGCCATCAGTGGGGCGACAGGGGGGAACACTGAAGCTTTCTTT

d_call: TRBD1
j_call: TRBJ2-3
clone_size: NA
v_call: TRBV6-5
cdr3_aa: CASRLIGQANKDTQYF
cdr3_nt: TGTGCCAGCAGACTCATCGGACAGGCGAATAAAGATACGCAGTATTTT

d_call: NA
j_call: TRBJ1-2
clone_size: many
v_call: TRBV5-1
cdr3_aa: CASSALRDGYGYTF
cdr3_nt: TGCGCCAGCAGCGCCCTCAGGGATGGGTATGGCTACACCTTC

d_call: TRBD1
j_call: TRBJ2-3
clone_size: NA
v_call: TRBV11-3
cdr3_aa: CASSLRTGVTDTQYF
cdr3_nt: TGTGCCAGCAGCCTCCGGACAGGGGTTACAGATACGCAGTATTTT

d_call: NA
j_call: TRBJ1-1
clone_size: NA
v_call: TRBV5-6
cdr3_aa: CASRIWGGKTEAFF
cdr3_nt: TGTGCCAGCAGAATATGGGGAGGGAAAACTGAAGCTTTCTTT

d_call: NA
j_call: TRBJ2-1
clone_size: few
v_call: TRBV29-1
cdr3_aa: CSVEVDKAPYGEQFF
cdr3_nt: TGCAGCGTTGAAGTGGACAAGGCCCCCTACGGTGAGCAGTTCTTC

d_call: TRBD2
j_call: TRBJ2-7
clone_size: many
v_call: TRBV27
cdr3_aa: CASTSSSGLIYEQYF
cdr3_nt: TGTGCCAGCACTAGCAGTAGCGGGTTGATCTACGAGCAGTACTTC

d_call: TRBD1
j_call: TRBJ2-7
clone_size: once
v_call: TRBV29-1
cdr3_aa: CSVLGGGYEQYF
cdr3_nt: TGCAGCGTTTTAGGGGGCGGCTACGAGCAGTACTTC

d_call: TRBD2
j_call: TRBJ2-2
clone_size: NA
v_call: TRBV2
cdr3_aa: CASTKGGKRGTGELFF
cdr3_nt: TGTGCCAGCACTAAAGGTGGGAAGCGGGGCACCGGGGAGCTGTTTTTT